The 13 T cell receptor beta chains in this list originate from one sample, sequenced in a study of blood T cell repertoires in COVID-19. TCRdb's table, derived via immunoSEQ multiplex PCR, lists solely in-frame clones and lacks some. The sample includes 180,000 or so clones, about 86% of them seen just once. The material sequenced was peripheral blood. These receptors originate from a man between 60 and 75 years old with acute or convalescent COVID-19.

The chain employs TRBV18 and TRBJ2-1; the match to TRBD2 covers 7 bases. The V and J ends lost 3 bases and 8 bases, in that order; junction bases with no gene match: 1. Germline-derived CDR1 and CDR2 are KGHSH and LQKENI. There are 12 residues in the CDR3. CDR3 sequence: CASSPGGHEQFF. The CDR3 DNA follows: TGTGCCAGCTCACCGGGAGGGCATGAGCAGTTCTTC.

The sample holds a few counts of this clone. The chain joins TRBV14 to TRBJ2-5, with 11 bases matching TRBD1. The CDR3 consists of 16 residues. CDR1 and CDR2 from the germline V gene are SGHDN and FVKESK. With V trimmed by 4 bases and J by 5 bases, 9 bases remained unmatched. This CDR3 reads CASSRLDRGHRETQYF. CDR3 nucleotides: TGTGCCAGCAGCCGGCTGGACAGGGGGCATCGGGAGACCCAGTACTTC.

The CDR3 DNA follows: TGTGCCAGCAGCTTGTTTGGGACAGGGTTCTACGAGCAGTACTTC. It translates to CASSLFGTGFYEQYF. The chain recombines TRBV5-5 with TRBJ2-7; TRBD1 aligns across 9 bases. Per germline, CDR1 SGHKS and CDR2 YYEKEE (reference sequence). The CDR3 is made up of 15 amino acids. J gave up 3 bases and V 1 base, and 5 bases lay outside the gene matches.

V gene TRBV28 combines with J gene TRBJ2-7; 10 bases agree with TRBD1. CDR3 length equals 14 residues. The germline V gene encodes CDR1 MDHEN and CDR2 SYDVKM. V lost 3 bases and J lost 2; bases outside the gene matches: 1. CDR3 in DNA: TGTGCCAGCAGTTTGGGGACAGGGGCCTACGAGCAGTACTTC. This encodes CASSLGTGAYEQYF.

This chain connects TRBV19 to TRBJ2-1; the match to TRBD2 covers 9 bases. Germline values: CDR1 LNHDA, CDR2 SQIVND (reference sequence). V trimming: 6 bases; J trimming: 8 bases; junction bases outside the gene matches: 5. The CDR3 has 13 residues. CDR3 region: CASRSSGADEQFF. CDR3 sequence (DNA): TGTGCCAGTAGGTCTAGCGGGGCCGATGAGCAGTTCTTC.

V usage is TRBV5-5 and J usage is TRBJ2-2; tentatively, D is TRBD1 (5 bases). CDR3 size: 15 residues. V lost 4 bases and J lost 2, with 12 bases in between. The germline V gene has CDR1 SGHKS and CDR2 YYEKEE (reference sequence). CDR3 in amino acids: CASSTTGSNTGELFF. CDR3 in DNA: TGTGCCAGCAGCACCACAGGATCAAACACCGGGGAGCTGTTTTTT.

The chain recombines TRBV19 with TRBJ2-1; TRBD2 agrees at 10 bases. Looked up from germline, CDR1 is LNHDA and CDR2 is SQIVND (reference sequence). This CDR3 has 16 residues. J gave up 9 bases and V 3 bases, and 11 bases lay outside the gene matches. In DNA form, the CDR3 reads TGTGCCAGTAGTATTCGACTAGCGGGTGCCCAGGGTGAGCAGTTCTTC. Translating it yields CASSIRLAGAQGEQFF.

The chain recombines TRBV19 with TRBJ1-2; a weak D match, TRBD1 (6 bases). The CDR3 spans 16 residues. Germline CDR1 reads LNHDA; CDR2 reads SQIVND (reference sequence). The ends were cut back, 4 bases at V and 0 bases at J, with 15 bases in the middle. The CDR3 region has the DNA TGTGCCAGTAGTACGGACAGCGCCCGGGCTAACTATGGCTACACCTTC. It encodes CASSTDSARANYGYTF.

This sequence joins TRBV28 and TRBJ2-1; maybe TRBD1 (6 bases). Germline V gene sequence: CDR1 MDHEN, CDR2 SYDVKM. Trimming left V 6 bases short and J 6 bases short, with 18 bases between. There are 15 residues in the CDR3. The CDR3 region has the DNA TGTGCCAGCAGCACCTACAGGGAAGGTGGCAATGAGCAGTTCTTC. The encoded protein is CASSTYREGGNEQFF.

The chain combines TRBV29-1 with TRBJ1-1; D gene unclear. This CDR3 spans 12 amino acids. The germline CDR1 and CDR2 sequences are SQVTM and ANQGSEA. Trimming removed 4 bases at V and 11 bases at J, with 17 bases between. The CDR3 DNA reads TGCAGCGTTGCATTTCGGGGTACACTCGCTTTCTTT. It translates to CSVAFRGTLAFF.

The chain combines TRBV21-1 with TRBJ1-5; the table's D call of TRBD1 was not tested on the DNA. TRBV21-1 is given as a pseudogene. The CDR3 covers 16 residues. The DNA for the CDR3 is TGTGCCAGCAGCAAAGAGGACACGAGTAGCAATCAGCCCCAGCATTTT. It translates to CASSKEDTSSNQPQHF.

CDR3 sequence: CASSQGGREKLFF. The CDR3 region has the DNA TGTGCCAGCAGTCAGGGGGGTAGGGAAAAACTGTTTTTT. The chain employs TRBV28 and TRBJ1-4; 7 bases are shared with TRBD1. Germline V gene data show CDR1 as MDHEN and CDR2 as SYDVKM. CDR3 length: 13 amino acids. V lost 5 bases and J lost 8; bases outside the gene matches: 5.

V and J are TRBV10-3 and TRBJ1-2, with a weak D call TRBD1 (6 bases). V lost 6 bases and J lost 4, with 15 bases in between. This CDR3 contains 14 residues. The germline V gene has CDR1 ENHRY and CDR2 SYGVKD. The CDR3 sequence: CAISVQGEGYGYTF. CDR3 DNA sequence: TGTGCCATCAGCGTACAGGGTGAAGGCTATGGCTACACCTTC.